This is a list of T cell receptor beta chains from one sample in a study of cytomegalovirus exposure and HLA in healthy donors. Data came from immunoSEQ multiplex PCR; TCRdb stores just in-frame clones and leaves some out. Among some 100,000 clones listed, approximately 73% were seen once. Sequenced: PBMCs. These receptor sequences come from a woman in her 50s in good health and CMV-seropositive. Each CDR3 is given with its conserved first and last residue. A D gene is named only where the DNA matches it firmly. Clone size is given for some rows only: seen once, a few or many times, or a class if the clone is expanded.

clone_size	v_call	d_call	j_call	cdr3_aa	cdr3_nt
-	TRBV15	-	TRBJ2-3	CATSRDPGKQDTQYF	TGTGCCACCAGCAGAGATCCCGGGAAGCAGGATACGCAGTATTTT
-	TRBV10-1	TRBD1	TRBJ1-2	CARGKSQLNRGRESYGYTF	TGCGCCAGAGGGAAATCCCAGTTGAACAGGGGCCGGGAGAGCTATGGCTACACCTTC
few	TRBV6-6	-	TRBJ1-1	CASTRDTHTEAFF	TGTGCCAGCACACGGGACACCCACACTGAAGCTTTCTTT
-	TRBV20-1	TRBD2	TRBJ2-1	CLLTSGNEQFF	TGCTTGCTGACTAGCGGCAATGAGCAGTTCTTC
once	TRBV9	TRBD2	TRBJ2-5	CASSGAAGGAETQYF	TGTGCCAGCAGCGGAGCAGCGGGGGGTGCAGAGACCCAGTACTTC
many	TRBV19	TRBD1	TRBJ1-4	CASNRMGQSNEKLFF	TGTGCCAGTAATCGGATGGGACAGTCTAATGAAAAACTGTTTTTT
-	TRBV21-1	-	TRBJ2-5	CASSSTMGGHETQYF	TGTGCCAGCAGCTCTACCATGGGGGGGCACGAGACCCAGTACTTC
once	TRBV11-2	-	TRBJ1-1	CASSLDGYTEAFF	TGTGCCAGCAGCTTAGACGGGTACACTGAAGCTTTCTTT
once	TRBV10-2	TRBD1	TRBJ2-7	CASGDRSSYEQYF	TGCGCCAGCGGGGACAGAAGCTCCTACGAGCAGTACTTC
-	TRBV5-1	-	TRBJ2-7	CASSLSGSPGHTYEQYF	TGCGCCAGCAGCTTGAGCGGTTCCCCGGGCCATACCTACGAGCAGTACTTC
-	TRBV7-7	-	TRBJ2-7	CASSLGASAGDSEQYF	TGTGCTAGCAGCTTAGGGGCCTCAGCGGGTGACTCCGAGCAGTACTTC
-	TRBV7-8	-	TRBJ1-2	CASSAQGNYGYTF	TGTGCCAGCAGCGCACAGGGTAACTATGGCTACACCTTC
-	TRBV6-1	TRBD1	TRBJ1-5	CASSEAVPGTGQHF	TGTGCCAGCAGTGAAGCCGTTCCCGGGACAGGGCAGCATTTT
-	TRBV11-3	-	TRBJ1-1	CASSFAHMAEAFF	TGTGCCAGCAGCTTCGCACACATGGCTGAAGCTTTCTTT
few	TRBV4-2	-	TRBJ2-5	CASSQGLLQETQYF	TGTGCCAGCAGCCAAGGACTGCTCCAAGAGACCCAGTACTTC
-	TRBV15	-	TRBJ1-3	CATSRESGWNTIYF	TGTGCCACCAGCAGAGAGTCAGGTTGGAACACCATATATTTT
few	TRBV30	TRBD2	TRBJ2-7	CAWSWTSGRVYEQYF	TGTGCCTGGAGCTGGACTAGCGGGAGGGTCTACGAGCAGTACTTC
-	TRBV29-1	-	TRBJ2-1	CSVDEPRSKTYNEQFF	TGCAGCGTTGATGAGCCACGGTCCAAGACTTACAATGAGCAGTTCTTC
-	TRBV11-2	TRBD1	TRBJ1-1	CASSSALGGEATEAFF	TGTGCCAGCAGCTCAGCCCTAGGGGGCGAGGCCACTGAAGCTTTCTTT
-	TRBV5-1	-	TRBJ2-4	CASSHVVGQGNIQYF	TGCGCCAGCAGCCACGTTGTAGGACAAGGGAACATTCAGTACTTC
-	TRBV14	-	TRBJ1-2	CASSQEQGDYGYTF	TGTGCCAGCAGCCAAGAACAGGGAGACTATGGCTACACCTTC
-	TRBV29-1	-	TRBJ1-2	CSASQEDGYTF	TGCAGCGCAAGCCAGGAAGATGGCTACACCTTC
few	TRBV4-1	-	TRBJ1-1	CASSQEIGGGGTEAFF	TGCGCCAGCAGCCAAGAAATTGGCGGCGGGGGCACTGAAGCTTTCTTT
once	TRBV30	TRBD2	TRBJ2-7	CAWTGLAETYEQYF	TGTGCCTGGACGGGACTAGCGGAAACCTACGAGCAGTACTTC
-	TRBV7-8	-	TRBJ1-5	CASSSGPAGDQPQHF	TGTGCCAGCAGCTCCGGACCCGCGGGAGATCAGCCCCAGCATTTT
once	TRBV18	TRBD1	TRBJ1-2	CASSPTGHNYGYTF	TGTGCCAGCTCGCCGACAGGGCACAACTATGGCTACACCTTC
-	TRBV30	-	TRBJ2-7	CGGGASYEQYF	TGTGGTGGGGGGGCGTCCTACGAGCAGTACTTC
-	TRBV29-1	-	TRBJ1-1	CSVEYGVSTEAFF	TGCAGCGTTGAATACGGGGTAAGCACTGAAGCTTTCTTT
-	TRBV4-1	-	TRBJ2-2	CASSRRLDTGELFF	TGCGCCAGCAGCCGGCGTCTAGACACCGGGGAGCTGTTTTTT
-	TRBV2	-	TRBJ2-3	CASSLTGRERDTQYF	TGTGCCAGCAGTCTTACAGGGAGGGAACGAGATACGCAGTATTTT
-	TRBV5-1	TRBD2	TRBJ2-3	CASSLAGTSGSSTDTQYF	TGCGCCAGCAGCTTGGCCGGGACTAGCGGGAGTAGCACAGATACGCAGTATTTT
-	TRBV29-1	-	TRBJ1-1	CSVGRGGSAEAFF	TGCAGCGTTGGAAGAGGGGGATCAGCGGAAGCTTTCTTT
-	TRBV14	-	TRBJ2-2	CASSQVNAWGATGELFF	TGTGCCAGCAGCCAAGTTAACGCTTGGGGAGCCACCGGGGAGCTGTTTTTT
-	TRBV27	-	TRBJ2-7	CASSPRQESYEQYF	TGTGCCAGCAGTCCACGACAGGAGTCCTACGAGCAGTACTTC
-	TRBV18	TRBD1	TRBJ1-1	CASSLQGAPTEAFF	TGTGCCAGCTCACTTCAGGGGGCCCCAACTGAAGCTTTCTTT
-	TRBV5-1	TRBD2	TRBJ2-5	CASSWRGSGEQETQYF	TGCGCCAGCAGCTGGCGTGGAAGCGGGGAACAAGAGACCCAGTACTTC
-	TRBV6-5	TRBD1	TRBJ1-1	CASRTGGEAFF	TGTGCCAGCAGAACAGGGGGTGAAGCTTTCTTT
-	TRBV27	-	TRBJ1-2	CASRAGGPLYGYTF	TGTGCCAGCAGGGCCGGGGGGCCCCTCTATGGCTACACCTTC
-	TRBV28	TRBD1	TRBJ1-4	CASSRPGQPNEKLFF	TGTGCCAGCAGCCGGCCGGGACAGCCGAATGAAAAACTGTTTTTT
-	TRBV10-3	TRBD1	TRBJ2-3	CAISDPTGDASTGTQYF	TGTGCCATCAGTGATCCGACAGGGGACGCTAGCACAGGTACGCAGTATTTT
-	TRBV6-5	-	TRBJ1-1	CASSYSESAEAFF	TGTGCCAGCAGTTATTCAGAATCCGCTGAAGCTTTCTTT